This T cell receptor (beta chain) was sequenced during a study of OX40 agonist ivuxolimab in advanced cancers. The study, taken as a whole, reports: Clones of CD4+ and CD8+ blood T cells grew by week 6 at doses of 0.1 to 3.0 mg/kg.

This clone was seen only once. Its antigen is currently unknown. Germline-derived CDR1 and CDR2 are MNHNS and SASEGT. V lost 0 bases to trimming and J lost 4 bases, with 11 bases between them. The CDR3 consists of 15 residues. The assay was immunoSEQ multiplex PCR, and TCRdb's table has in-frame clones only and misses some. Of 65,000 to 85,000 clones detected, around nine tenths appear once; the ten largest clones hold just over 2.5%. This specimen was CD4+ or CD8+ T cells sorted from blood, taken in a trial of the OX40 agonist ivuxolimab. This TCR derives from an adult with an advanced solid tumor such as melanoma, head and neck, liver or kidney cancer. The rearrangement links TRBV6-1 to TRBJ2-3; D gene ambiguous. The CDR3 region is CASSEALTASDTQYF. DNA of the CDR3: TGTGCCAGCAGTGAAGCGCTAACGGCATCAGATACGCAGTATTTT.